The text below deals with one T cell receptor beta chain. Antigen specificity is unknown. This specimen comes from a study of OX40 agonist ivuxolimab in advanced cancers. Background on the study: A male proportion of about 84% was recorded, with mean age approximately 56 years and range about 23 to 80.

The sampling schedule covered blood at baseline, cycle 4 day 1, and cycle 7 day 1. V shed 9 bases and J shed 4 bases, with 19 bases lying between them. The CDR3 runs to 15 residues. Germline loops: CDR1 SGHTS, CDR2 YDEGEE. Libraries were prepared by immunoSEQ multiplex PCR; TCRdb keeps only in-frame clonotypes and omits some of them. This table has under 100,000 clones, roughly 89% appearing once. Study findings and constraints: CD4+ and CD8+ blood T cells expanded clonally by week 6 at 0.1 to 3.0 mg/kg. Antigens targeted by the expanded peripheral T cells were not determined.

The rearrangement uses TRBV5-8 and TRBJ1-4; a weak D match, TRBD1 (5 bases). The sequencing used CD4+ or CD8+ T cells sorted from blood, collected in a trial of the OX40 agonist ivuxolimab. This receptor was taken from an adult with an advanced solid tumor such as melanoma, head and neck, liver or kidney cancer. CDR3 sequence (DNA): TGTGCCATCCGAGAGGCCTCAGGGTTTAATGAAAAACTGTTTTTT. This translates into CAIREASGFNEKLFF.